Below, 13 T cell receptor beta chains from the same sample are listed, as sequenced in a study of cytomegalovirus exposure and HLA in healthy donors. Only in-frame clones appear in the TCRdb table, and some are missing; sequencing was by immunoSEQ multiplex PCR. The sample shows 95,000 to 150,000 clones, about 96% of them seen only once. Sequences were obtained from PBMCs. Source of these receptors: a man younger than 30 in good health and CMV-seronegative.

J is TRBJ2-7 and V is TRBV19; 8 nucleotides align to TRBD2. The CDR3 is 18 amino acids. The V gene's germline CDR1 is LNHDA and CDR2 SQIVND (reference sequence). Losses at the gene ends were 0 bases for V and 3 bases for J; bases not matched to a gene: 13. The CDR3 DNA sequence: TGTGCCAGTAGTATAGATGCGGTTGCGGGAGGAGGTCTCTACGAGCAGTACTTC. It is translated as CASSIDAVAGGGLYEQYF.

This clone appeared once. The chain employs TRBV11-3 and TRBJ2-3; tentative D call: TRBD1 (6 bases). This CDR3 is built from 16 residues. Germline CDR1 SGHNT, CDR2 YENEEA. Trimming removed 5 bases from V and 0 bases from J, with 15 bases in between. CDR3 nucleotide sequence: TGTGCCAGCAGCGCCTGGGACACCCCTAGCACAGATACGCAGTATTTT. Translating it yields CASSAWDTPSTDTQYF.

For this clone: The same CDR3 can be traced to other DNA sequences in this sample. The rearrangement joins TRBV27 to TRBJ2-7, with 9 bases aligning to TRBD1. Germline CDR1 reads MNHEY; CDR2 reads SMNVEV (reference sequence). CDR3 length equals 14 residues. Unmatched junction bases numbered 3, after V lost 3 bases and J lost 3 bases. This CDR3 reads CASSFGTGYYEQYF. CDR3 DNA sequence: TGTGCCAGCAGTTTTGGGACAGGGTACTACGAGCAGTACTTC.

The chain employs TRBV19 and TRBJ1-4; D is unclear. Germline V gene data show CDR1 as LNHDA and CDR2 as SQIVND (reference sequence). Between the trimmed V and J ends, which lost 6 bases and 0 bases, there was a span of 14 bases. This CDR3 contains 16 residues. In DNA form, the CDR3 reads TGTGCCAGTAGCCTTCGGGAGTTTACAACTAATGAAAAACTGTTTTTT. It yields the protein CASSLREFTTNEKLFF. Looking up the rest from reference TRBV19 and TRBJ1-4 gives the full variable domain: DGGITQSPKYLFRKEGQNVTLSCEQNLNHDAMYWYRQDPGQGLRLIYYSQIVNDFQKGDIAEGYSVSREKKESFPLTVTSAQKNPTAFYLCASSLREFTTNEKLFFGSGTQLSVL.

The genes are TRBV11-2 and TRBJ2-7, with D hard to call. The CDR3 length is 12 residues. V gave up 1 base and J gave up 5 bases, with 6 bases separating them. Germline V CDR1 and CDR2: SGHAT, FQNNGV. Here the CDR3 DNA reads TGTGCCAGCAGCTTAGTAGTACACGAGCAGTACTTC. It specifies CASSLVVHEQYF.

The CDR3 coding sequence is TGTGCCAGCAGCTTGGGGGACACCGTGGGGGAGACCCAGTACTTC. Its protein product is CASSLGDTVGETQYF. V is TRBV7-2 and J is TRBJ2-5; the D gene is possibly TRBD1 (6 bases). The V end was cut by 3 bases, the J end by 5 bases, with 16 bases between. Germline values: CDR1 SGHTA, CDR2 FQGNSA. The CDR3 contains 15 residues.

The chain has TRBV27 and TRBJ1-5, with 11 bases aligning to TRBD1. The CDR3 has 16 amino acids. The V gene end was trimmed by 5 bases and the J gene end by 1 base; junction bases not matched to a gene: 4. The germline V gene has CDR1 MNHEY and CDR2 SMNVEV (reference sequence). The CDR3 bases are TGTGCCAGCAGTCCAGGACAGGGGGCGAGCAATCAGCCCCAGCATTTT. Amino acids: CASSPGQGASNQPQHF.

The chain joins TRBV28 to TRBJ2-6, with a weak D call TRBD2 (6 bases). The CDR3 spans 15 residues. Looked up from germline, CDR1 is MDHEN and CDR2 is SYDVKM. Trimming cost V 9 bases and J 8 bases, with 20 bases left between them. The CDR3 loop is CASSPGLVASNVLTF. The DNA for the CDR3 is TGTGCCAGTTCTCCGGGACTCGTTGCGTCCAACGTCCTGACTTTC.

The V gene is TRBV11-1, the J gene TRBJ1-4; 7 bases match TRBD1. With 5 bases clipped from V and 7 bases from J, the junction kept 10 bases outside the gene matches. Germline V gene lookup returns CDR1 SGHAT and CDR2 FQDESV (reference sequence). This CDR3 is built from 15 residues. DNA for the CDR3: TGTGCCAGCAGCCCCGACAGGGCGAGGGGTGAAAAACTGTTTTTT. Translating it yields CASSPDRARGEKLFF.

This chain joins TRBV7-9 and TRBJ1-2, with D tentatively TRBD1 (6 bases). Trimming cost V 2 bases and J 7 bases, with 11 bases left between them. This CDR3 contains 13 residues. Germline V gene sequence: CDR1 SEHNR, CDR2 FQNEAQ (reference sequence). The CDR3 protein is CASSLQGRAGYTF. In DNA form, the CDR3 reads TGTGCCAGCAGCTTACAGGGGAGAGCTGGCTACACCTTC.

In its sample, this clone was seen once. The V gene is TRBV5-6, the J gene TRBJ1-1, with D possibly being TRBD1 (5 bases). The length of the CDR3 is 14 residues. V lost 5 bases to trimming and J lost 1 base, with 12 bases between them. Germline CDR1 reads SGHDT; CDR2 reads YYEEEE. The CDR3 spells CASRAGLGNTEAFF. The CDR3 DNA is TGTGCCAGCAGGGCAGGGTTGGGGAACACTGAAGCTTTCTTT.

CDR3 sequence: CASSLLAGAYNEQFF. The CDR3 region has the DNA TGTGCCAGCAGCTTACTAGCGGGAGCATACAATGAGCAGTTCTTC. The V call is TRBV7-2, the J call TRBJ2-1; 10 nucleotides agree with TRBD2. V trimming: 2 bases; J trimming: 4 bases; junction bases outside the gene matches: 2. Germline V gene sequence: CDR1 SGHTA, CDR2 FQGNSA. This CDR3 comprises 15 residues.

V gene TRBV29-1 combines with J gene TRBJ1-2; 7 bases fit TRBD1. The CDR3 sequence is 14 residues long. The germline gives CDR1 SQVTM, CDR2 ANQGSEA. V trimming: 6 bases; J trimming: 4 bases; junction bases outside the gene matches: 11. CDR3 DNA: TGCAGCGTGGATCCGGGACAGACTATCTATGGCTACACCTTC. It yields the protein CSVDPGQTIYGYTF.